The rows below give T cell receptor beta chains drawn from one sample of a study of T-cell reconstitution after alpha-beta-depleted transplantation in children. TCRdb itself ran the PCR reads through MiXCR, one entry per CDR3 protein. Among 4,000 or so distinct CDR3 sequences listed, under 25% were seen once. The sequenced sample was PBMCs, mostly from graft donor cells, obtained 60 days after TCRalphabeta/CD19-depleted stem cell transplant. The receptors originated from a boy in the first two years of life who had a stem cell transplant for acute myeloid leukemia, so the T cells may come from the graft donor. Both conserved end residues are part of each CDR3. A D gene is named only where the DNA matches it firmly. Some rows have no size entry. The others give once, few or many, or a class for an expanded clone.

>TRBJ1-5|-|TRBV28|13|many
TGTGCCAGCAGCCGTACATGGATCAAGCCCCAGCATTTT
CASSRTWIKPQHF
>TRBJ2-1|TRBD2|TRBV6-5|15|many
TGTGCCAGCAGGCAGACTAGCGGGGGGGCTAATGAGCAGTTCTTC
CASRQTSGGANEQFF
>TRBJ1-6|-|TRBV3-1|12|medium-sized
TGTGCCAGCAGTGCCCTCAATTCACCCCTCCACTTT
CASSALNSPLHF
>TRBJ1-2|-|TRBV19|13|many
TGTGCCAGTACCCAAGGGCCCCTCCATGGCTACACCTTC
CASTQGPLHGYTF
>TRBJ1-6|-|TRBV4-2|16|many
TGTGCCAGCAGCCAAGATCGGGGGTCGGAAGGTTCACCCCTCCACTTT
CASSQDRGSEGSPLHF
>TRBJ1-6|-|TRBV5-1|16|many
TGCGCCAGCAGCAATTTTCGACAGTATGTTCGTTCACCCCTCCACTTT
CASSNFRQYVRSPLHF
>TRBJ1-2|TRBD1|TRBV6-5|14|many
TGTGCCAGCAGTCCAGGACAGGGGTTCTATGGCTACACCTTC
CASSPGQGFYGYTF
>TRBJ1-2|-|TRBV5-6|14|many
TGTGCCAGCAGCCCCCCATGGGGGGGCGATGGCTACACCTTC
CASSPPWGGDGYTF
>TRBJ2-1|TRBD2|TRBV11-2|18|-
TGTGCCAGCAGGGAACCGGGACTAGCGGCTTTTTCCTACAATGAGCAGTTCTTC
CASREPGLAAFSYNEQFF
>TRBJ2-1|TRBD2|TRBV12-3/TRBV12-4|14|medium-sized
TGTGCCAGCAGTCCCGCGCAGCGGGGGAGTGAGCAGTTCTTC
CASSPAQRGSEQFF
>TRBJ1-6|-|TRBV5-1|14|many
TGCGCCAGCAGCTTGTCCGGCAGTAATTCACCCCTCCACTTT
CASSLSGSNSPLHF
>TRBJ2-7|TRBD1|TRBV11-2|15|once
TGTGCCAGCAGCCCGACCGGGACAGGGTATTACGAGCAGTACTTC
CASSPTGTGYYEQYF
>TRBJ2-1|TRBD2|TRBV7-9|18|many
TGTGCCAGCAGACCTCTGACTAGCGGGGGGGGGTCCTACAATGAGCAGTTCTTC
CASRPLTSGGGSYNEQFF
>TRBJ1-1|-|TRBV20-1|13|large
TGCAGTGCTAGAGATTCCGAGCGAACTGAAGCTTTCTTT
CSARDSERTEAFF
>TRBJ2-7|TRBD2|TRBV11-2|16|many
TGTGCCAGCAGCTTTCGGATGGCTAGCGGTACCTACGAGCAGTACTTC
CASSFRMASGTYEQYF
>TRBJ1-6|TRBD1|TRBV7-2|16|many
TGTGCCAGCAGCTTTGGGACAGGCTCTAATAATTCACCCCTCCACTTT
CASSFGTGSNNSPLHF
>TRBJ1-1|TRBD1|TRBV6-1|14|large
TGTGCCAGCAGTGGACCGGGACAGTACACTGAAGCTTTCTTT
CASSGPGQYTEAFF
>TRBJ1-5|-|TRBV10-3|15|-
TGTGCCATCAGTGAGTCGAAGAAGGGAGGACAGCCCCAGCATTTT
CAISESKKGGQPQHF
>TRBJ2-6|-|TRBV5-1|14|-
TGCGCCAGCGACCACGGGACTGGGGCCAACGTCCCGACTTTC
CASDHGTGANVPTF
>TRBJ2-1|TRBD1|TRBV30|16|many
TGTGCCTGGGGAGATACCACCGGGACAGGGGATAATGAGCAGTTCTTC
CAWGDTTGTGDNEQFF
>TRBJ2-5|-|TRBV6-2/TRBV6-3|13|many
TGTGCCAGCAGCCCTTGGGCGCGAGAGACCCAGTACTTC
CASSPWARETQYF
>TRBJ1-2|-|TRBV15|8|-
TGCCTACTCTTGGGGGACACCTTC
CLLLGDTF
>TRBJ1-2|TRBD1|TRBV7-9|14|many
TGTGCCAGCAGCTTAGGGGACAGTACCGATGGCTACACCTTC
CASSLGDSTDGYTF
>TRBJ2-5|-|TRBV5-1|16|-
TGCGCCAGCAGCTTGGCCGCATTCGCCAGCCCGCGGACCCAGTACTTC
CASSLAAFASPRTQYF
>TRBJ2-3|-|TRBV22-1|10|-
TGTCCTGGGTCTTGGGGGACGCAGTATTTT
CPGSWGTQYF
>TRBJ2-3|TRBD2|TRBV20-1|13|many
TGCAGTGCCCTAGCGGGGGGGCGAGATACGCAGTATTTT
CSALAGGRDTQYF
>TRBJ1-2|-|TRBV4-3|15|-
TGCGCCAGCAGCCAAGATCCCGGCCTAAACTATGGCTACACCTTC
CASSQDPGLNYGYTF
>TRBJ1-1|-|TRBV29-1|14|once
TGCAGCGTTTACAGCCCCCTGATGAACACTGAAGCTTTCTTT
CSVYSPLMNTEAFF
>TRBJ2-3|-|TRBV4-2|14|-
TGTGCCATGAGCCCCGGGCTCGTCTATTCTGAGCAGTATTTT
CAMSPGLVYSEQYF
>TRBJ2-1|-|TRBV29-1|10|-
TGCAGCGTTCTGGTAAGAAGGCGGTTCTTC
CSVLVRRRFF
>TRBJ2-3|-|TRBV7-6|14|many
TGTGCCAGCAGCCAGACTCCTAGCACAGATACGCAGTATTTT
CASSQTPSTDTQYF
>TRBJ1-1|-|TRBV7-8|15|medium-sized
TGTGCCAGCAGCTTGATGACAAGGGGGGGCACTGAAGCTTTCTTT
CASSLMTRGGTEAFF
>TRBJ1-1|-|TRBV5-1|16|-
TGCGCCAGCAGATTTCAAGACAGGAACGAGAACACTGAAGCTTTCTTT
CASRFQDRNENTEAFF
>TRBJ1-1|TRBD1|TRBV7-3|14|many
TGTGCCAGCAGCCAGGGGGCTGGGAACACTGAAGCTTTCTTT
CASSQGAGNTEAFF
>TRBJ2-3|TRBD2|TRBV24-1|17|medium-sized
TGTGCCACCAGTGATCCCGGACTAGCGGGGTTCACAGATACGCAGTATTTT
CATSDPGLAGFTDTQYF
>TRBJ2-3|TRBD2|TRBV4-2|14|-
TGTGCCAGCAGCCAAGGGACTAGCGCAGATACGCAGTATTTT
CASSQGTSADTQYF
>TRBJ1-5|-|TRBV28|16|many
TGTGCCAGCAGTTTCCTGGCCAGGATGAGCAATCAGCCCCAGCATTTT
CASSFLARMSNQPQHF
>TRBJ1-5|-|TRBV15|8|-
TGTGAAGTCTTGGGGGAGCATTTT
CEVLGEHF
>TRBJ2-3|TRBD2|TRBV12-5|15|few
TGTGCTAGTGGGGTAGCGGGGGCCCGCACAGATACGCAGTATTTT
CASGVAGARTDTQYF
>TRBJ2-2|TRBD2|TRBV7-6|15|many
TGTGCCAGCAGCCCCCTAGCGGGGCGGGGCGGGGAGCTGTTTTTT
CASSPLAGRGGELFF
>TRBJ1-4|TRBD1|TRBV28|14|many
TGTGCCAGCAGCCACAGGGGAGGGACTGAAAAACTGTTTTTT
CASSHRGGTEKLFF
>TRBJ1-5|-|TRBV4-1|17|many
TGCGCCAGCAGCCAAGAGGGAGGGGCAGAAAGCAATCAGCCCCAGCATTTT
CASSQEGGAESNQPQHF
>TRBJ2-5|-|TRBV4-1|13|many
TGCGCCAGCAGCCCGGAGGGGATCCGGACCCAGTACTTC
CASSPEGIRTQYF
>TRBJ2-1|TRBD1|TRBV5-5|16|medium-sized
TGTGCCAGCAGCTTGGGAAGGGGGACAGGGGATGGTGAGCAGTTCTTC
CASSLGRGTGDGEQFF
>TRBJ2-4|TRBD1|TRBV5-1|15|many
TGCGCCAGCAGCTTGCAGGGGGCGGCCAAAAACATTCAGTACTTC
CASSLQGAAKNIQYF
>TRBJ2-7|-|TRBV7-9|16|many
TGTGCCAGCAGCTTAGAGATTGGGCCCTTTAGCTACGAGCAGTACTTC
CASSLEIGPFSYEQYF
>TRBJ2-1|TRBD2|TRBV18|16|many
TGTGCCAGCTCACCCATTAGCGGGGGCTCCTACAATGAGCAGTTCTTC
CASSPISGGSYNEQFF
>TRBJ2-1|-|TRBV5-1|12|once
TGCGCCAGCAGCCGGAGCGGGAATGAGCAGTTCTTC
CASSRSGNEQFF
>TRBJ1-2|-|TRBV7-9|14|many
TGTGCCAGCAGCCCATTAATAGAGGTGAGGGGCTACACCTTC
CASSPLIEVRGYTF
>TRBJ1-2|TRBD1|TRBV18|16|-
TGTGCCAGCTCACCCTCAGGACAGGGGGAAAACTATGGCTACACCTTC
CASSPSGQGENYGYTF
>TRBJ2-5|TRBD2|TRBV12-3/TRBV12-4|16|-
TGTGCCAGCAGTCGACTAGCGGGGGGGCTATGGGAGACCCAGTACTTC
CASSRLAGGLWETQYF
>TRBJ2-1|-|TRBV15|11|-
TGCTTCCTCTTGGGGGACAATGAGCAGTTCTTC
CFLLGDNEQFF
>TRBJ2-1|-|TRBV29-1|13|-
TGCAGCGTTGGATCGGGCGGATACAATGAGCAGTTCTTC
CSVGSGGYNEQFF
>TRBJ2-3|-|TRBV5-6|16|-
TGTGCCAGCAGCTTGGCAGGGGAGGGACCCACAGATACGCAGTATTTT
CASSLAGEGPTDTQYF
>TRBJ1-2|-|TRBV4-2|14|-
TGTGCCAGCAGCCAAAGGGACGATAACTATGGCTACACCTTC
CASSQRDDNYGYTF